The 17 T cell receptor beta chains in this list originate from one sample, sequenced in a study of beta chain features in type 1 diabetes. General study findings and limits: Shorter TCRB CDR3s, moderately but significantly so, were found in Type 1 diabetes patients in all four CD4+ subsets.

Reverse transcription of all isolated RNA meant that expressed TCRB transcripts were sequenced. Generated by immunoSEQ multiplex PCR, the TCRdb table keeps only in-frame clones and is missing some. Altogether around 20,000 clones are present, approximately 69% being singletons, with the ten largest covering roughly 4.3%. No antigen has been assigned to these receptors. The sequencing sample was made of Tregs from blood. The receptor set was obtained from a man aged 18 to 30 with type 1 diabetes.

This chain joins TRBV5-1 and TRBJ2-1; weak D call: TRBD2 (6 bases). This CDR3 is built from 13 residues. The V end was cut by 2 bases, the J end by 4 bases, with 7 bases between. Looked up from germline, CDR1 is SGHRS and CDR2 is YFSETQ. The chain's CDR3 is CASSFGGYNEQFF. The CDR3 DNA reads TGCGCCAGCAGCTTCGGGGGATACAATGAGCAGTTCTTC.

This chain links TRBV19 with TRBJ1-5, with TRBD1 identical over 9 bases. The CDR3 length is 14 residues. Trimming at V came to 7 bases and at J to 7 bases, leaving 8 bases not matched to a gene. CDR1 and CDR2 from the germline V gene are LNHDA and SQIVND (reference sequence). The DNA of the CDR3 is TGTGCCAGTACCGGGACAGGGTCGAACCAGCCCCAGCATTTT. As protein: CASTGTGSNQPQHF.

This rearrangement joins TRBV2 to TRBJ1-2; D is uncertain. The CDR3 spans 14 residues. With 2 bases removed from V and 3 bases from J, the gap between germline ends came to 10 bases. CDR1 is SNHLY and CDR2 is FYNNEI in the germline V gene. The CDR3 bases are TGTGCCAGCAGTGAACTGCTGACATACTATGGCTACACCTTC. Its translation is CASSELLTYYGYTF.

This clone has more than one count but fewer than ten. The chain recombines TRBV29-1 with TRBJ2-1, with D perhaps TRBD2 (5 bases). With 4 bases removed from V and 0 bases from J, the gap between germline ends came to 10 bases. CDR3 length equals 14 residues. Germline V CDR1 and CDR2: SQVTM, ANQGSEA. The CDR3 reads CSVARASSYNEQFF. The DNA of the CDR3 is TGCAGCGTTGCGAGGGCTAGCTCCTACAATGAGCAGTTCTTC.

This rearrangement joins TRBV18 to TRBJ2-7, with 8 bases lining up with TRBD2. After removal of 3 bases from V and 5 bases from J, the junction contained 3 bases not matched to a gene. This CDR3 comprises 13 residues. CDR1 is KGHSH, CDR2 LQKENI, per germline. CDR3 protein: CASSPGLVNEQYF. The CDR3 region has the DNA TGTGCCAGCTCACCGGGACTAGTAAACGAGCAGTACTTC.

This clone was found a few times. This sequence joins TRBV4-2 and TRBJ2-1, with TRBD2 matching over 7 bases. This CDR3 has 15 residues. Germline lookup yields CDR1 LGHNA and CDR2 YNFKEQ. The V segment lost 4 bases and the J segment 3 bases; nucleotides outside the gene matches: 6. This CDR3 reads CASSPLAGSYNEQFF. CDR3 bases: TGTGCCAGCAGCCCGTTAGCGGGTAGCTACAATGAGCAGTTCTTC.

This clone was counted between two and nine times. The chain combines TRBV9 with TRBJ2-5; TRBD1 agrees at 7 bases. The CDR3 contains 13 residues. Losses at the gene ends were 4 bases for V and 4 bases for J; bases not matched to a gene: 4. The germline gives CDR1 SGDLS, CDR2 YYNGEE. CDR3 nucleotides: TGTGCCAGCAGCCCCCGACAGGGAGAGACCCAGTACTTC. This sequence encodes CASSPRQGETQYF. Variable domain in full (rest from reference TRBV9 and TRBJ2-5): DSGVTQTPKHLITATGQRVTLRCSPRSGDLSVYWYQQSLDQGLQFLIQYYNGEERAKGNILERFSAQQFPDLHSELNLSSLELGDSALYFCASSPRQGETQYFGPGTRLLVL.

This rearrangement joins TRBV9 to TRBJ1-2; 10 positions match TRBD1. The junction had 13 bases not matched to a gene; V was cut back by 4 bases and J by 4 bases. Germline V gene data show CDR1 as SGDLS and CDR2 as YYNGEE. This CDR3 is 17 amino acids long. CDR3: CASSPLAETGGRYGYTF. The CDR3 DNA is TGTGCCAGCAGCCCTTTGGCCGAGACAGGGGGCCGCTATGGCTACACCTTC.

This clone came up a few times. J is TRBJ1-2 and V is TRBV7-9; tentative D call: TRBD1 (6 bases). V shed 5 bases and J shed 0 bases, with 10 bases lying between them. The V gene's germline CDR1 is SEHNR and CDR2 FQNEAQ (reference sequence). This CDR3 is 14 amino acids long. CDR3 region: CASSRGWTNYGYTF. The CDR3 region has the DNA TGTGCCAGCAGCAGGGGGTGGACTAACTATGGCTACACCTTC.

V is TRBV7-2 and J is TRBJ2-1; D is undetermined. The CDR3 spans 12 residues. V was cut by 2 bases and J by 4 bases, with 3 bases left in between. The germline V gene has CDR1 SGHTA and CDR2 FQGNSA. The CDR3 loop is CASSLTYNEQFF. CDR3 DNA: TGTGCCAGCAGCTTAACATACAATGAGCAGTTCTTC.

The sample holds a few counts of this clone. The V and J genes are TRBV5-6 and TRBJ2-5; D may be TRBD2 (6 bases). The ends were cut back, 0 bases at V and 13 bases at J, with 19 bases in the middle. The CDR3 covers 14 residues. Germline assignment: CDR1 SGHDT and CDR2 YYEEEE. CDR3 sequence: CASSLVASRGGLYF. In DNA, the CDR3 is TGTGCCAGCAGCTTGGTGGCTAGTAGAGGAGGGCTGTACTTC.

Written as DNA, the CDR3 is TGTGCCAGCAGTTTGGGGCAGGGGGATGGCTACACCTTC. Translating gives CASSLGQGDGYTF. The chain is built from TRBV7-2 and TRBJ1-2; TRBD1 matches at 7 bases. V was pared by 6 bases and J by 6 bases, with 7 bases of the junction left unmatched. Germline V gene data show CDR1 as SGHTA and CDR2 as FQGNSA. CDR3 length equals 13 residues.

This clone was detected once. The gene calls are TRBV5-1 and TRBJ2-3, with TRBD2 identical over 11 bases. V shed 2 bases and J 6 bases; nucleotides not matched to a gene: 8. This CDR3 comprises 16 residues. Germline V gene data show CDR1 as SGHRS and CDR2 as YFSETQ. CDR3 DNA sequence: TGCGCCAGCAGCTTAAGTCTAGCGGGGGGCGTGGATACGCAGTATTTT. It encodes CASSLSLAGGVDTQYF.

The chain combines TRBV25-1 with TRBJ2-7; 9 positions agree with TRBD1. Per the germline V gene, CDR1 is MGHDK and CDR2 is SYGVNS. This CDR3 is built from 14 residues. V lost 9 bases, J lost 0 bases, and 6 bases stayed unmatched. CDR3 nucleotide sequence: TGTGCCAGTATTTCGGACAGGGGCTCCTACGAGCAGTACTTC. Its translation: CASISDRGSYEQYF.

This sequence joins TRBV10-3 and TRBJ2-3, with 8 bases lining up with TRBD2. CDR1 is ENHRY, CDR2 SYGVKD, per germline. Trimming cost V 0 bases and J 3 bases; bases outside gene matches: 8. The CDR3 has 17 residues. The CDR3 reads CAISESVGLVRTDTQYF. The CDR3 DNA follows: TGTGCCATCAGTGAGTCGGTGGGACTAGTCAGAACAGATACGCAGTATTTT.

The chain has TRBV5-6 and TRBJ2-5; 7 bases align to TRBD2. This CDR3 spans 14 amino acids. With V trimmed by 2 bases and J by 7 bases, 8 bases remained unmatched. Germline assignment: CDR1 SGHDT and CDR2 YYEEEE. The CDR3 bases are TGTGCCAGCAGCTTTCCCGGCACGGGGGGGACCCAGTACTTC. It yields the protein CASSFPGTGGTQYF.

The sample holds a few counts of this clone. V is TRBV7-7 and J is TRBJ2-5, with 9 bases matching TRBD1. With 3 bases clipped from V and 6 bases from J, the junction kept 2 bases outside the gene matches. Germline CDR1 is SSHAT and CDR2 is FNYEAQ (reference sequence). The CDR3 has 13 residues. CDR3: CASSLDRGKTQYF. The CDR3 nucleotides read TGTGCCAGCAGCTTGGACAGGGGAAAGACCCAGTACTTC.